By sample fraction, the clone carrying this TCR beta chain is medium-sized. Its antigen remains unknown. This entry comes from a study of metastatic and nonmetastatic thyroid tumors. Study results and caveats: Malignant thyroid tumors reportedly exceeded benign nodules significantly in TCR beta diversity, with the difference appearing in blood and tumor.

In germline, CDR1 is SGHRS, CDR2 YFSETQ. V was shortened by 2 bases and J by 2 bases, with 8 bases between the two germline ends. The CDR3 is made up of 13 amino acids. Per the original methods: A classifier for distant metastasis in papillary thyroid cancer was constructed using CDR3 differences observed across clinicopathological groups. TCRdb reprocessed the PCR reads via MiXCR. It is TCRdb's table, rather than the study itself, that gives the V and J calls and clone size. The data contain more than 20,000 clones, around 13% of them seen just once; the ten biggest clones take up 4.5% to 6%. Patients underwent thyroid surgery, and none had received any treatment before it.

The clonotype comes from a female donor with papillary thyroid cancer or a benign thyroid nodule (not recorded which). Some clones in this sample may be carry-over from other donors' samples. The sample consisted of blood. This chain links TRBV5-1 with TRBJ2-7; no clear D gene. The CDR3 spells CASSLVGTYEQYF. DNA of the CDR3: TGCGCCAGCAGCTTAGTCGGTACCTACGAGCAGTACTTC.